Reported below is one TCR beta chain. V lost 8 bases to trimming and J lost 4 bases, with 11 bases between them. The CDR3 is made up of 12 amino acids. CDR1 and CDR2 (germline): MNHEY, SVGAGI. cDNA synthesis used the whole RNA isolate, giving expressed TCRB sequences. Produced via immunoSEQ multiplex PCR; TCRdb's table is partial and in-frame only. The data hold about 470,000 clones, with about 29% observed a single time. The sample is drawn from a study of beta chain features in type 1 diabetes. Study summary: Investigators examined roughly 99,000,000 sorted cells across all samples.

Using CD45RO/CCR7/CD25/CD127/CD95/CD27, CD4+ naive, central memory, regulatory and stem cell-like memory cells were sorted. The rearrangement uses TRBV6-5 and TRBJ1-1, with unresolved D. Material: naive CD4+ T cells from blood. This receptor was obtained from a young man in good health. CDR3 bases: TGTGCCAGCCATCGGGATGGCACTGAAGCTTTCTTT. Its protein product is CASHRDGTEAFF.